Below are 9 T cell receptor beta chains sequenced from a single sample in a study of cytomegalovirus exposure and HLA in healthy donors. PCR amplification relied on 60 Vbeta primers (plus 13 Jbeta primers). Repertoires were generated with immunoSEQ multiplex PCR, while TCRdb's copy carries only in-frame clones and drops some. The sample includes 150,000 to 200,000 clones, about 81% of them seen just once. The specimen sequenced was PBMCs. Source of these receptors: a man between 18 and 35 years old in good health and CMV-seronegative.

This chain uses TRBV15 with TRBJ2-1; maybe TRBD2 (6 bases). V was pared by 6 bases and J by 9 bases, with 18 bases between. The germline V gene has CDR1 LNHNV and CDR2 YYDKDF (reference sequence). The CDR3 totals 14 residues. This CDR3 is CATRPERWGGEQFF. DNA of the CDR3: TGTGCCACCAGACCAGAGAGGTGGGGAGGTGAGCAGTTCTTC.

The J gene is TRBJ1-2, the V gene TRBV7-9; 8 nucleotides align to TRBD1. V gave up 3 bases and J gave up 4 bases; unmatched junction bases: 4. The length of the CDR3 is 14 residues. The V gene's germline CDR1 is SEHNR and CDR2 FQNEAQ (reference sequence). The DNA for the CDR3 is TGTGCCAGCAGCTTCGGACAGGGTTTCTATGGCTACACCTTC. It is translated as CASSFGQGFYGYTF.

The genes are TRBV9 and TRBJ2-5, with 10 bases that match TRBD1. CDR1 SGDLS and CDR2 YYNGEE come from the germline V gene. This CDR3 has 15 residues. Trimming removed 6 bases from V and 0 bases from J; junction bases left unmatched: 5. CDR3 residues: CASTPGQGNQETQYF. The CDR3 nucleotides are TGTGCCAGCACGCCGGGACAGGGGAACCAAGAGACCCAGTACTTC.

The J gene is TRBJ2-7, the V gene TRBV18; TRBD1 agrees at 9 bases. The CDR3 loop spans 15 amino acids. Trimming took 1 base from V and 5 from J; bases not matched to a gene: 6. Germline lookup yields CDR1 KGHSH and CDR2 LQKENI. The CDR3 reads CASSPQGQGYHEQYF. CDR3 nucleotide sequence: TGTGCCAGCTCACCACAGGGACAGGGTTACCACGAGCAGTACTTC.

This clone was found a few times. A read error may produce the germline difference seen at one junction end. This chain uses TRBV7-7 with TRBJ2-5, with D hard to call. From germline, CDR1 is SSHAT and CDR2 FNYEAQ (reference sequence). The CDR3 runs to 14 residues. The CDR3 sequence: CASSFRLFTETQYF. The CDR3 bases are TGTGCTAGCAGCTTCAGACTGTTTACGGAGACCCAGTACTTC.

V gene TRBV19 combines with J gene TRBJ1-4; 7 bases align to TRBD1. The CDR3 contains 14 residues. V was clipped by 3 bases and J by 8 bases; unmatched bases: 6. Germline V CDR1 and CDR2: LNHDA, SQIVND (reference sequence). CDR3 DNA: TGTGCCAGTAGTATGGAGACAGGGCGAGAAAAACTGTTTTTT. Protein product: CASSMETGREKLFF. The variable domain in full, completed from reference TRBV19 and TRBJ1-4, reads DGGITQSPKYLFRKEGQNVTLSCEQNLNHDAMYWYRQDPGQGLRLIYYSQIVNDFQKGDIAEGYSVSREKKESFPLTVTSAQKNPTAFYLCASSMETGREKLFFGSGTQLSVL.

This sequence joins TRBV6-6 and TRBJ2-3; 7 bases are shared with TRBD1. V gave up 2 bases and J gave up 9 bases; unmatched junction bases: 5. Per the germline V gene, CDR1 is MNHNY and CDR2 is SVGAGI (reference sequence). This CDR3 is built from 13 residues. CDR3 region: CASSYEAQGTQYF. CDR3 DNA: TGTGCCAGCAGTTACGAAGCACAGGGGACGCAGTATTTT.

This clone has only a few counts. The chain recombines TRBV2 with TRBJ2-2; 7 bases fit TRBD2. CDR3 length: 12 residues. Trimming took 11 bases from V and 3 from J; bases not matched to a gene: 3. Germline assignment: CDR1 SNHLY and CDR2 FYNNEI. CDR3 protein: CAGGGDTGELFF. Here the CDR3 DNA reads TGTGCCGGTGGGGGGGACACCGGGGAGCTGTTTTTT.

V is TRBV2 and J is TRBJ2-2; a weak D match, TRBD2 (6 bases). Between the trimmed V and J ends, which lost 7 bases and 0 bases, there was a span of 9 bases. CDR3 length equals 14 residues. From germline, CDR1 is SNHLY and CDR2 FYNNEI. Written as DNA, the CDR3 is TGTGCCAGCATAGCGGAAGCGAACACCGGGGAGCTGTTTTTT. This sequence encodes CASIAEANTGELFF.